This T cell receptor (beta chain) was captured by sequencing in a study of siplizumab effects on memory and regulatory T cells. V lost 0 bases, J lost 2 bases, and 14 bases lay in between. This CDR3 region has 17 residues. The V gene's germline CDR1 is LNHDA and CDR2 SQIVND (reference sequence). Donor pairs, three in total, had unstimulated naive, memory, effector memory and TEMRA subsets sequenced. The table came from immunoSEQ multiplex PCR; TCRdb's copy has only in-frame clones and leaves some out. The sample includes some 40,000 clones, roughly nine tenths seen only once; the top ten take roughly 0.25%.

The sequencing input was naive CD4+ T cells sorted from blood. V and J are TRBV19 and TRBJ1-3, with D possibly being TRBD1 (6 bases). The TCR comes from a human donor in good health. In nucleotides, the CDR3 is TGTGCCAGTAGTATAGAGAAGGACAGTCTAGCTGGAAACACCATATATTTT. Translated, it gives CASSIEKDSLAGNTIYF.